Following are 14 T cell receptor beta chains from one sample sequenced in a study of cytomegalovirus exposure and HLA in healthy donors. Primers for the PCR totalled 60 Vbeta and 13 Jbeta. Produced via immunoSEQ multiplex PCR; TCRdb's table is partial and in-frame only. The sample has fewer than 200,000 clones, less than 90% seen once; the top ten hold 4.5% to 5.5%. Sequencing was done on a sample of PBMCs. The receptors originated from a woman aged 45-59 years in good health and CMV-seropositive.

The chain recombines TRBV28 with TRBJ2-7, with TRBD2 matching 14 bases. The CDR3 has 19 amino acids. With V trimmed by 3 bases and J by 6 bases, 16 bases remained unmatched. Germline V lookup: CDR1 MDHEN, CDR2 SYDVKM. The CDR3 DNA reads as TGTGCCAGCAGTTTCCTACGGACTAGCGGGGGGCCACCTGAAAGCGAGCAGTACTTC. Translated: CASSFLRTSGGPPESEQYF.

V gene TRBV6-5 combines with J gene TRBJ1-5, with D tentatively TRBD1 (5 bases). Between the trimmed V and J ends, which lost 2 bases and 2 bases, there was a span of 13 bases. The CDR3 loop spans 16 amino acids. Germline CDR1 is MNHEY and CDR2 is SVGAGI. The CDR3 region has the DNA TGTGCCAGCAGTTACGATGCGGGGGGAGGCAATCAGCCCCAGCATTTT. Protein: CASSYDAGGGNQPQHF.

This clone was seen more than once but under ten times. The V gene is TRBV5-1, the J gene TRBJ2-7, with 9 bases identical to TRBD1. Unmatched junction bases numbered 4, after V lost 4 bases and J lost 2 bases. CDR1 is SGHRS and CDR2 is YFSETQ in the germline V gene. The length of the CDR3 is 14 residues. The CDR3 bases are TGCGCCAGCAGCAAGGGACAGGGACCCTACGAGCAGTACTTC. Amino acids: CASSKGQGPYEQYF.

The gene calls are TRBV4-1 and TRBJ1-2; 7 positions agree with TRBD1. The V gene end was trimmed by 0 bases and the J gene end by 6 bases; junction bases not matched to a gene: 1. Germline CDR1 MGHRA, CDR2 YSYEKL. CDR3 length: 13 residues. The CDR3 loop is CASSQDRGDGYTF. Written as DNA, the CDR3 is TGCGCCAGCAGCCAAGACAGGGGGGATGGCTACACCTTC.

The rearrangement links TRBV28 to TRBJ1-5; D call uncertain. The germline CDR1 and CDR2 sequences are MDHEN and SYDVKM. This CDR3 has 12 residues. Trimming removed 3 bases at V and 7 bases at J, with 7 bases between. The CDR3 reads CASSLLLQPQHF. The CDR3 DNA follows: TGTGCCAGCAGTTTGCTATTGCAGCCCCAGCATTTT.

On this clone itself: Other DNA sequences from this sample encode an identical CDR3 as well. The V gene is TRBV10-2, the J gene TRBJ1-1; perhaps TRBD1 as D (6 bases). Per germline, CDR1 WSHSY and CDR2 SAAADI. The CDR3 covers 13 residues. Trimming left V 0 bases short and J 7 bases short, with 9 bases between. The CDR3 DNA reads as TGCGCCAGCAGTGAGTCAAGACAGGTTGAAGCTTTCTTT. Translation: CASSESRQVEAFF.

This sequence joins TRBV5-5 and TRBJ2-3; D may be TRBD1 (5 bases). Germline V CDR1 and CDR2: SGHKS, YYEKEE (reference sequence). V lost 2 bases and J 12 bases, leaving 13 bases between the germline ends. This CDR3 comprises 12 residues. This CDR3 reads CASSFTGVLQYF. The CDR3 region has the DNA TGTGCCAGCAGCTTTACAGGAGTCCTCCAGTATTTT.

The chain is built from TRBV28 and TRBJ1-1; D gene uncertain. Trimming removed 3 bases at V and 7 bases at J, with 15 bases between. CDR1 is MDHEN, CDR2 SYDVKM, per germline. The CDR3 consists of 14 residues. CDR3 nucleotides: TGTGCCAGCAGTTTTTTGTCCGGTACGGGTGAAGCTTTCTTT. Translating gives CASSFLSGTGEAFF.

The rearrangement links TRBV27 to TRBJ2-4; TRBD1 matches at 8 bases. V trimming: 8 bases; J trimming: 7 bases; junction bases outside the gene matches: 4. The CDR3 length is 12 residues. CDR1 and CDR2 (germline): MNHEY, SMNVEV (reference sequence). The chain's CDR3 is CASRTGNNIQYF. The CDR3 nucleotides are TGTGCCAGCCGGACAGGGAATAACATTCAGTACTTC.

The rearrangement joins TRBV13 to TRBJ2-1, with TRBD2 identical over 13 bases. This CDR3 comprises 18 residues. V dropped 5 bases and J dropped 0; count of bases not matched to a gene: 7. Germline CDR1 PRHDT, CDR2 FYEKMQ (reference sequence). Written as DNA, the CDR3 is TGTGCCAGCAGCATGACTAGCGGGGGGCCCCTCTCCTACAATGAGCAGTTCTTC. Translating it yields CASSMTSGGPLSYNEQFF.

This clone was picked up one time. The junction shows a germline mismatch at one end, possibly a read error. The chain's CDR3 is CSSSLVQGAPNYGYTF. The CDR3 region has the DNA TGTTCCAGCAGCTTAGTTCAGGGGGCCCCTAACTATGGCTACACCTTC. The chain couples TRBV7-9 to TRBJ1-2; TRBD1 matches 8 bases. The CDR3 runs 16 residues. CDR1 and CDR2 (germline): SEHNR, FQNEAQ (reference sequence).

The gene calls are TRBV5-1 and TRBJ2-3; the D is unclear. This CDR3 contains 14 residues. Germline assignment: CDR1 SGHRS and CDR2 YFSETQ. The V and J ends lost 0 bases and 5 bases respectively, with 10 bases between them. The DNA of the CDR3 is TGCGCCAGCAGCTTGGAGCGCTCCGGAGATACGCAGTATTTT. Translation: CASSLERSGDTQYF.

V usage is TRBV4-3 and J usage is TRBJ1-4; D perhaps matches TRBD1 (5 bases). Trimming pared 0 bases from V and 8 bases from J, leaving 16 bases between. Germline-derived CDR1 and CDR2 are LGHNA and YSLEER. The CDR3 sequence is 16 residues long. This chain's CDR3 is CASSQDSPRVGEKLFF. In DNA form, the CDR3 reads TGCGCCAGCAGCCAAGATAGTCCCAGGGTCGGAGAAAAACTGTTTTTT.

This chain links TRBV6-5 with TRBJ2-7; 8 bases match TRBD2. The CDR3 covers 15 residues. Trimming at V came to 0 bases and at J to 9 bases, leaving 10 bases not matched to a gene. Germline CDR1 reads MNHEY; CDR2 reads SVGAGI. The CDR3 region is CASSYSPGGASVQYF. DNA of the CDR3: TGTGCCAGCAGTTACTCGCCCGGGGGGGCTTCGGTGCAGTACTTC.